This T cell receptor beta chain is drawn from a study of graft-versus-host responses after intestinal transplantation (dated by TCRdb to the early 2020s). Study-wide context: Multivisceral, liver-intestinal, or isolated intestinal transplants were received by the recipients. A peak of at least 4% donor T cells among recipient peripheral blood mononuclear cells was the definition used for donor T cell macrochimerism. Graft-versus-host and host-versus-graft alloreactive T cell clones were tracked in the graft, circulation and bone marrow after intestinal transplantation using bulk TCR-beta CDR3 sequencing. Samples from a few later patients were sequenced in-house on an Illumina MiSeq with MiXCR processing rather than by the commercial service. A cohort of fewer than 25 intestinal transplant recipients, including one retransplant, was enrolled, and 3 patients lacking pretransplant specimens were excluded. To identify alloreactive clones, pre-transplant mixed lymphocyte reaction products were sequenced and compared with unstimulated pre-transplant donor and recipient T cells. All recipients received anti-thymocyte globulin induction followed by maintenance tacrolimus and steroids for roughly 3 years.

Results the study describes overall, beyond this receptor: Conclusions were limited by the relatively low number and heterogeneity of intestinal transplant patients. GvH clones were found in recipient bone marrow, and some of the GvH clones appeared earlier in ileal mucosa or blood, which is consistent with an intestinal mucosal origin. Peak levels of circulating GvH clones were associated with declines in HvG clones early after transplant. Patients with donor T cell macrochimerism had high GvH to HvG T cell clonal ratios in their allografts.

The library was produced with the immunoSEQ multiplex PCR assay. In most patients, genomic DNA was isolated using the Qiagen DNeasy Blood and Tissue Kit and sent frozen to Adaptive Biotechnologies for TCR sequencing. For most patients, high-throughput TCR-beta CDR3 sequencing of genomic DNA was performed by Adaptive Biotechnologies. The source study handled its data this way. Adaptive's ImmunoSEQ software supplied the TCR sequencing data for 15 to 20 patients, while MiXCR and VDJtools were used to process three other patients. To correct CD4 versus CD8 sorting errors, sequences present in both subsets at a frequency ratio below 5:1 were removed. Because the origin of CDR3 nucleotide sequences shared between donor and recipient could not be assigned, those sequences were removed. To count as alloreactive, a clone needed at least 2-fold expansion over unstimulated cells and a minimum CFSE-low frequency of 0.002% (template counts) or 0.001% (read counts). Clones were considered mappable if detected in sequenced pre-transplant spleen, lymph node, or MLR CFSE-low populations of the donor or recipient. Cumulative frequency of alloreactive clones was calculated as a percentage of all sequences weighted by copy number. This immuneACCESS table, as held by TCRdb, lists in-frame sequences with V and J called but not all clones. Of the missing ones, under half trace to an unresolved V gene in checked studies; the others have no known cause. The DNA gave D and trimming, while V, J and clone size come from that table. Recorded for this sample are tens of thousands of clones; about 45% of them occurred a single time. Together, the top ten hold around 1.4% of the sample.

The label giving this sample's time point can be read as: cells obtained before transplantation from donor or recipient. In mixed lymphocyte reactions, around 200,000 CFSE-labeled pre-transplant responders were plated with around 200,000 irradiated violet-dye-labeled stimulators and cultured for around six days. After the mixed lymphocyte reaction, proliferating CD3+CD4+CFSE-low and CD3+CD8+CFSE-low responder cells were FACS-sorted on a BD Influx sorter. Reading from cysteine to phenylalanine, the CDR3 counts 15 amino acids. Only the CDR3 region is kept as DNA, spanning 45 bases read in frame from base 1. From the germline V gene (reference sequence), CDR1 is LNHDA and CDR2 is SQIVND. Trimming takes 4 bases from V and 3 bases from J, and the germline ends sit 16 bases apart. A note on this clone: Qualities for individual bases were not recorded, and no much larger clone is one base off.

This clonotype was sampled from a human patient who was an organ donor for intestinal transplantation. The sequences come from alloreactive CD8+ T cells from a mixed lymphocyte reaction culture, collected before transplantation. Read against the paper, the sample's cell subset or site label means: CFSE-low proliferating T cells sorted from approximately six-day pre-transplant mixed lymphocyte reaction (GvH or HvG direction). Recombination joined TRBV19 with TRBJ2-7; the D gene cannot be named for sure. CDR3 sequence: CASSTRGFVIYEQYF. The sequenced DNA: TGTGCCAGTAGTACCCGCGGCTTCGTTATCTACGAGCAGTACTTC.